Sequencing of this T cell receptor beta chain was carried out in a study of T-cell reconstitution after alpha-beta-depleted transplantation in children. The germline CDR1 and CDR2 sequences are LGHNA and YSLEER. The CDR3 has 15 amino acids. V was clipped by 0 bases and J by 5 bases, with 13 bases between them. In this sample, this clonotype turned up a few times. Library preparation (for TCRbeta) was performed with unique molecular identifiers. A single record per CDR3 protein comes from TCRdb applying MiXCR to the PCR reads. The top ten clones hold around 2.2% of a sample with around 450,000 distinct CDR3 sequences, under 12% of them seen once.

Source: PBMCs, taken before TCRalphabeta/CD19-depleted stem cell transplant. The J gene is TRBJ1-2, the V gene TRBV4-3, with D perhaps matching TRBD1 (6 bases). This clonotype originated in a child aged 2 to 10 with inherited bone marrow failure, due to receive a stem cell transplant. The CDR3, as DNA: TGCGCCAGCAGCCAAGATAATCAACAGGGTTATGGCTACACCTTC. This gives the protein CASSQDNQQGYGYTF.